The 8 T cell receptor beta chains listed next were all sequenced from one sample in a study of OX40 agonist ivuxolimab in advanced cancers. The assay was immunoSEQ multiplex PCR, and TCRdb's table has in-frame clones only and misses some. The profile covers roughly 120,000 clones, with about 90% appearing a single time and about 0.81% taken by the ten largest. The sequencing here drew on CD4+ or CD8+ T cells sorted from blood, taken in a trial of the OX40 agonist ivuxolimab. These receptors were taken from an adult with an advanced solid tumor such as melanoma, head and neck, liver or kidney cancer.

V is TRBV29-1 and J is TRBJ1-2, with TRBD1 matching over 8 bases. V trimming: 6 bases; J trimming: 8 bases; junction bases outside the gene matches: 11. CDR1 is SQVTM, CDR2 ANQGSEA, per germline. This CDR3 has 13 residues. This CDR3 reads CSVEGQVGGGYTF. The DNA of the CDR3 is TGCAGCGTGGAGGGACAGGTGGGAGGCGGCTACACCTTC.

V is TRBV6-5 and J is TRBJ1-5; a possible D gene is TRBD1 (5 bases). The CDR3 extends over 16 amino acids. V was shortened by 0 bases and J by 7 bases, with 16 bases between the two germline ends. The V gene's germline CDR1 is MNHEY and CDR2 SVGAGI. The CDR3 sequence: CASSYSRGLQEQPQHF. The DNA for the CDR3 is TGTGCCAGCAGTTACTCGAGGGGCCTACAGGAACAGCCCCAGCATTTT.

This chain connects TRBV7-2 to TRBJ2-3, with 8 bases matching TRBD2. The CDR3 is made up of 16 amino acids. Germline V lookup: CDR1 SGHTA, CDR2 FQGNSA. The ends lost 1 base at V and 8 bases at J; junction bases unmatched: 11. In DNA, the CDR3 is TGTGCCAGCAGCTTAGGTAGCGGGAATGTGGAAGGTACGCAGTATTTT. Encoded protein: CASSLGSGNVEGTQYF.

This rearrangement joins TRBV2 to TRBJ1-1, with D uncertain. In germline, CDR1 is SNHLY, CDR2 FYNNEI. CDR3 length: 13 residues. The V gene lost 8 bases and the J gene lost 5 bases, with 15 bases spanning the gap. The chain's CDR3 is CASGRTLWTEAFF. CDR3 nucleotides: TGTGCCAGCGGGCGGACCTTGTGGACTGAAGCTTTCTTT.

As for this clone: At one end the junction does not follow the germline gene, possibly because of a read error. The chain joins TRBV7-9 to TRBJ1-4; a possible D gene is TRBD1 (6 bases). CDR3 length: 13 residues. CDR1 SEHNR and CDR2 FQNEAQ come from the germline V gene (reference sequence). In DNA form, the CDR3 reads TGTGCCAGCAGCTCAATACAGGGTGAAAAGCTGTTTTTT. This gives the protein CASSSIQGEKLFF.

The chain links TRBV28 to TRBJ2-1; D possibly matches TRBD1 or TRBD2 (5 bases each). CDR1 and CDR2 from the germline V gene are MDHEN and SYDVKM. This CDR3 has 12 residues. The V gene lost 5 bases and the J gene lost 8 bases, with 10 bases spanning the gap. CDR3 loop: CASSPLGDEQFF. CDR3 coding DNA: TGTGCCAGCAGTCCTCTGGGGGATGAGCAGTTCTTC.

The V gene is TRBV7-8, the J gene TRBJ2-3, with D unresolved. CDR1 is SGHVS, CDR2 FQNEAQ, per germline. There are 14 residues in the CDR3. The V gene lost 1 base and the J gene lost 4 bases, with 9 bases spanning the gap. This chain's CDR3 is CASSLGATADTQYF. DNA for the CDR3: TGTGCCAGCAGCTTAGGGGCTACAGCAGATACGCAGTATTTT.

The CDR3 region has the DNA TGTGCCAGTAGTATAGGGGAGCGGGAGTTCTATGAGCAGTTCTTC. Amino acids: CASSIGEREFYEQFF. The chain is built from TRBV19 and TRBJ2-1; 8 bases fit TRBD2. CDR3 size: 15 residues. The germline V gene encodes CDR1 LNHDA and CDR2 SQIVND (reference sequence). The J segment lost 8 bases and the V segment lost 1 base, leaving 7 bases of the junction unmatched.